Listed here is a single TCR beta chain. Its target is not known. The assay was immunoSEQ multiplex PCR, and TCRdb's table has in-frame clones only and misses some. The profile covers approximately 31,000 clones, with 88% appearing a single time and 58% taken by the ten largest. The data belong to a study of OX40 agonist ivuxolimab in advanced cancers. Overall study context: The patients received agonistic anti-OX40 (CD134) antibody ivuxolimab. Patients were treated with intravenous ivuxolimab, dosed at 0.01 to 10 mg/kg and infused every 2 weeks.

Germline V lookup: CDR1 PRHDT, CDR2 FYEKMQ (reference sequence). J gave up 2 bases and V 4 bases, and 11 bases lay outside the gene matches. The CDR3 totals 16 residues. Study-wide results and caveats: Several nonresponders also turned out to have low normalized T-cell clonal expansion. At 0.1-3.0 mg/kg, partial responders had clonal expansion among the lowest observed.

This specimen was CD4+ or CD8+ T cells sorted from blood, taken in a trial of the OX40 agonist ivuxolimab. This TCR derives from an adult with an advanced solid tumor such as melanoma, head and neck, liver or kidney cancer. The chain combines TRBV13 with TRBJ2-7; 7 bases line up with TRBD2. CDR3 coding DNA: TGTGCCAGCAGCTCAGGGAGGGGTGGTGCTACCTACGAGCAGTACTTC. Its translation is CASSSGRGGATYEQYF. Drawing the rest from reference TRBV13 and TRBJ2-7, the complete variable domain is AAGVIQSPRHLIKEKRETATLKCYPIPRHDTVYWYQQGPGQDPQFLISFYEKMQSDKGSIPDRFSAQQFSDYHSELNMSSLELGDSALYFCASSSGRGGATYEQYFGPGTRLTVT.